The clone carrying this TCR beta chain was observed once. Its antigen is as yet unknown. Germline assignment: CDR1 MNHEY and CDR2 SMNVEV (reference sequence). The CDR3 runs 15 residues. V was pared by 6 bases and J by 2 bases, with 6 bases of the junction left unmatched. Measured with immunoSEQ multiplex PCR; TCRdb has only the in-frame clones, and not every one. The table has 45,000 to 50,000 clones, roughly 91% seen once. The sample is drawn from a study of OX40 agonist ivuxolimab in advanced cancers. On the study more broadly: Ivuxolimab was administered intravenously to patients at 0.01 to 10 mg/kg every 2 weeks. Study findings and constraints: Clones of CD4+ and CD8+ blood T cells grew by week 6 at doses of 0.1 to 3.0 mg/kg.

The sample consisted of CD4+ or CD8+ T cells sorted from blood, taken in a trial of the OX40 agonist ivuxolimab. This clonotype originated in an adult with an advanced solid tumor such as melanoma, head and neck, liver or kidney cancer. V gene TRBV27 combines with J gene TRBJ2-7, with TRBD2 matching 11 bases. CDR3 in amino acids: CASSSTSGGPYEQYF. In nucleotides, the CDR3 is TGTGCCAGCAGCTCAACTAGCGGGGGCCCCTACGAGCAGTACTTC.